This entry lists 29 T cell receptor beta chains sequenced from one sample in a study of Ad26.COV2.S vaccination and SARS-CoV-2 variants. Measured with immunoSEQ multiplex PCR; TCRdb has only the in-frame clones, and not every one. Of more than 120,000 clones in the sample, 86% were seen once. This specimen consisted of peripheral blood, obtained after recovery from COVID-19. The receptor source for this set is a human donor who had recovered from COVID-19.

The CDR3 region has the DNA TGTGCCAGCAGCTTGAGTAGAGCCTGGGGCGGGGAGCTGTTTTTT. Protein: CASSLSRAWGGELFF. The gene calls are TRBV7-9 and TRBJ2-2; D uncertain. There are 15 residues in the CDR3. Trimming took 3 bases from V and 7 from J, leaving 15 bases between them. Germline loops: CDR1 SEHNR, CDR2 FQNEAQ (reference sequence). The whole variable domain, remainder taken from reference TRBV7-9 and TRBJ2-2, is DTGVSQNPRHKITKRGQNVTFRCDPISEHNRLYWYRQTLGQGPEFLTYFQNEAQLEKSRLLSDRFSAERPKGSFSTLEIQRTEQGDSAMYLCASSLSRAWGGELFFGEGSRLTVL.

V usage is TRBV11-2 and J usage is TRBJ1-1; D is ambiguous. The ends were cut back, 0 bases at V and 3 bases at J, with 5 bases in the middle. Germline CDR1 reads SGHAT; CDR2 reads FQNNGV. This CDR3 spans 13 amino acids. CDR3 in amino acids: CASSLDGDTEAFF. The CDR3 nucleotides read TGTGCCAGCAGCTTAGACGGCGACACTGAAGCTTTCTTT.

This rearrangement joins TRBV28 to TRBJ1-4; weak D call: TRBD1 (5 bases). This CDR3 is 15 amino acids long. Per the germline V gene, CDR1 is MDHEN and CDR2 is SYDVKM. Trimming removed 6 bases from V and 7 bases from J, with 18 bases in between. The CDR3 spells CASSHGGPAGEKLFF. The CDR3 DNA sequence: TGTGCCAGCAGCCACGGGGGTCCGGCGGGTGAAAAACTGTTTTTT.

The rearrangement uses TRBV15 and TRBJ1-4, with no clear D. The CDR3 is made up of 14 amino acids. From germline, CDR1 is LNHNV and CDR2 YYDKDF (reference sequence). Trimming shortened V by 0 bases and J by 8 bases, and 10 bases separated the two germline ends. Written as DNA, the CDR3 is TGTGCCACCAGCAGAGATACAGTAGGAGAAAAACTGTTTTTT. Translating gives CATSRDTVGEKLFF. The full variable domain, completed using reference TRBV15 and TRBJ1-4, is DAMVIQNPRYQVTQFGKPVTLSCSQTLNHNVMYWYQQKSSQAPKLLFHYYDKDFNNEADTPDNFQSRRPNTSFCFLDIRSPGLGDTAMYLCATSRDTVGEKLFFGSGTQLSVL.

The V gene is TRBV28, the J gene TRBJ1-5, with 9 bases matching TRBD1. Germline values: CDR1 MDHEN, CDR2 SYDVKM. V lost 4 bases and J lost 4; bases outside the gene matches: 2. The CDR3 totals 14 residues. In DNA, the CDR3 is TGTGCCAGCAGTTATGGACAGGGGAATCAGCCCCAGCATTTT. Amino acid sequence: CASSYGQGNQPQHF.

The CDR3 loop reads CSVTLNTEAFF. The CDR3 DNA follows: TGCAGCGTTACGTTGAACACTGAAGCTTTCTTT. The genes are TRBV29-1 and TRBJ1-1; no clear D. The germline CDR1 and CDR2 sequences are SQVTM and ANQGSEA. CDR3 size: 11 residues. The germline V and J ends were trimmed by 5 bases and 0 bases, with 4 bases remaining between them.

The genes are TRBV28 and TRBJ2-6; D gene uncertain. This CDR3 contains 15 residues. Between the trimmed V and J ends, which lost 2 bases and 3 bases, there was a span of 8 bases. CDR1 is MDHEN, CDR2 SYDVKM, per germline. CDR3 DNA sequence: TGTGCCAGCAGTTTAAAAGTTGTTGGGGCCAACGTCCTGACTTTC. This gives the protein CASSLKVVGANVLTF.

The gene calls are TRBV7-8 and TRBJ2-4; D gene uncertain. CDR1 and CDR2 (germline): SGHVS, FQNEAQ. Between the trimmed V and J ends, which lost 8 bases and 1 base, there was a span of 12 bases. The CDR3 is 14 amino acids. CDR3 residues: CASGDMVAKNIQYF. The CDR3 bases are TGTGCCAGCGGCGACATGGTTGCCAAAAACATTCAGTACTTC.

This sequence joins TRBV9 and TRBJ2-7; 7 bases align to TRBD1. CDR1 is SGDLS, CDR2 YYNGEE, per germline. Losses at the gene ends were 3 bases for V and 7 bases for J; bases not matched to a gene: 16. The CDR3 length is 16 residues. CDR3 protein: CASSGTGNPREGEQYF. In nucleotides, the CDR3 is TGTGCCAGCAGCGGGACAGGAAATCCCAGAGAGGGGGAGCAGTACTTC.

This rearrangement joins TRBV18 to TRBJ1-3, with 8 bases fitting TRBD1. Germline CDR1 is KGHSH and CDR2 is LQKENI. The CDR3 spans 17 residues. V shed 0 bases, J shed 0 bases, and the junction held 4 bases outside the gene matches. The CDR3 sequence is CASSPPGQANSGNTIYF. CDR3 coding DNA: TGTGCCAGCTCACCACCGGGACAGGCCAACTCTGGAAACACCATATATTTT.

The rearrangement uses TRBV21-1 and TRBJ1-2. TRBV21-1 is shown as a pseudogene. This CDR3 region has 16 residues. CDR3 coding DNA: TGTGCCAGCAGCATCCCGAGGGGCGGGTCGGACTATGGCTACACCTTC. Amino acid sequence: CASSIPRGGSDYGYTF.

The gene calls are TRBV7-6 and TRBJ2-7, with TRBD1 matching over 7 bases. This CDR3 is built from 16 residues. Germline lookup yields CDR1 SGHVS and CDR2 FNYEAQ. Trimming took 5 bases from V and 3 from J; bases not matched to a gene: 13. The chain's CDR3 is CASSPSGRQGNYEQYF. CDR3 bases: TGTGCCAGCAGCCCTAGTGGCCGACAGGGTAACTACGAGCAGTACTTC.

V is TRBV5-6 and J is TRBJ2-6; perhaps TRBD1 as D (6 bases). The CDR3 spans 15 residues. V dropped 5 bases and J dropped 1 base, with 10 bases sitting between them. Germline V gene data show CDR1 as SGHDT and CDR2 as YYEEEE. CDR3 DNA sequence: TGTGCCAGCAGGTTACAGGGATCTGGGGCCAACGTCCTGACTTTC. Its protein is CASRLQGSGANVLTF.

This chain uses TRBV9 with TRBJ1-2; no reliable D call. V lost 3 bases and J lost 7, with 10 bases in between. This CDR3 is 12 amino acids long. CDR1 is SGDLS, CDR2 YYNGEE, per germline. For the CDR3, the DNA is TGTGCCAGCAGCGCTATCTCGGGTGGCTACACCTTC. It encodes CASSAISGGYTF.

This clone was counted a few times. The rearrangement joins TRBV5-4 to TRBJ1-1; D gene uncertain. The CDR3 covers 12 residues. Per germline, CDR1 SGHNT and CDR2 YYREEE (reference sequence). V was pared by 0 bases and J by 5 bases, with 5 bases between. Here the CDR3 reads CASSLEQTEAFF. CDR3 in DNA: TGTGCCAGCAGCTTGGAACAGACTGAAGCTTTCTTT.

The chain combines TRBV7-6 with TRBJ2-3; 7 nucleotides line up with TRBD1. The CDR3 is 17 amino acids. Germline V gene data show CDR1 as SGHVS and CDR2 as FNYEAQ. V dropped 1 base and J dropped 0; count of bases not matched to a gene: 7. The CDR3 protein is CASSLGGQSTSTDTQYF. CDR3 in DNA: TGTGCCAGCAGCTTAGGGGGACAGAGCACTAGCACAGATACGCAGTATTTT.

The V and J genes are TRBV9 and TRBJ2-1, with D perhaps matching TRBD1 (6 bases). With 0 bases removed from V and 0 bases from J, the gap between germline ends came to 22 bases. The germline V gene encodes CDR1 SGDLS and CDR2 YYNGEE. The CDR3 totals 20 residues. DNA for the CDR3: TGTGCCAGCAGCGTAGCTGGACAGAGACACACCCTTAGCTCCTACAATGAGCAGTTCTTC. Amino acids: CASSVAGQRHTLSSYNEQFF.

The V call is TRBV4-1, the J call TRBJ2-3; 9 bases match TRBD1. With V trimmed by 2 bases and J by 4 bases, 10 bases remained unmatched. This CDR3 comprises 17 residues. Germline CDR1 is MGHRA and CDR2 is YSYEKL. The CDR3, as DNA: TGCGCCAGCAGCCAACAAGGAAACAACAGGGGGCCAGATACGCAGTATTTT. This sequence encodes CASSQQGNNRGPDTQYF.

Here the CDR3 reads CASSQGPGQAYPGAQYF. The CDR3, as DNA: TGCGCCAGCAGCCAAGGGCCGGGGCAGGCCTACCCGGGGGCGCAGTATTTT. The chain couples TRBV4-1 to TRBJ2-3; a weak D match, TRBD2 (6 bases). Germline V gene sequence: CDR1 MGHRA, CDR2 YSYEKL. This CDR3 spans 17 amino acids. V was shortened by 1 base and J by 10 bases, with 24 bases between the two germline ends.

This rearrangement joins TRBV2 to TRBJ2-2; a possible D gene is TRBD1 (6 bases). Germline V CDR1 and CDR2: SNHLY, FYNNEI. The V gene lost 6 bases and the J gene lost 0 bases, with 14 bases spanning the gap. The CDR3 has 16 amino acids. CDR3 DNA sequence: TGTGCCAGCAGGGACAGCCTAAGCGCGAACACCGGGGAGCTGTTTTTT. Translated, it gives CASRDSLSANTGELFF.

The chain couples TRBV27 to TRBJ1-2; the match to TRBD1 covers 9 bases. The CDR3 has 13 amino acids. The trim removed 6 bases at V and 6 bases at J, leaving 5 bases unmatched. Germline-derived CDR1 and CDR2 are MNHEY and SMNVEV (reference sequence). The CDR3 loop reads CASSLGQGNGYTF. The CDR3 DNA reads as TGTGCCAGCAGCCTAGGACAGGGGAATGGCTACACCTTC.

V usage is TRBV20-1 and J usage is TRBJ1-1; D possibly corresponds to TRBD1 (6 bases). The CDR3 has 11 residues. Germline lookup yields CDR1 DFQATT and CDR2 SNEGSKA (reference sequence). With 5 bases removed from V and 6 bases from J, the gap between germline ends came to 10 bases. CDR3 sequence: CSAQGTPEAFF. Here the CDR3 DNA reads TGCAGTGCTCAAGGGACACCTGAAGCTTTCTTT.

This clone appeared a few times. V is TRBV25-1 and J is TRBJ1-2, with D possibly being TRBD1 (5 bases). The CDR3 contains 15 residues. The germline CDR1 and CDR2 sequences are MGHDK and SYGVNS. The V gene lost 4 bases and the J gene lost 4 bases, with 16 bases spanning the gap. CDR3 residues: CASSARDLPRYGYTF. Here the CDR3 DNA reads TGTGCCAGCAGTGCCCGGGACTTACCTCGCTATGGCTACACCTTC.

The J gene is TRBJ2-7, the V gene TRBV6-2 or TRBV6-3; D gene unclear. V lost 0 bases to trimming and J lost 0 bases, with 12 bases between them. This CDR3 comprises 16 residues. The germline V gene has CDR1 MNHEY and CDR2 SVGEGT. The CDR3 is CASSYSVTSSSYEQYF. Here the CDR3 DNA reads TGTGCCAGCAGTTACTCGGTAACGTCCAGCTCCTACGAGCAGTACTTC.

The V gene is TRBV6-5, the J gene TRBJ1-5; possible D gene TRBD1, 5 bases. The germline V gene encodes CDR1 MNHEY and CDR2 SVGAGI. Trimming shortened V by 5 bases and J by 7 bases, and 18 bases separated the two germline ends. The CDR3 length is 15 residues. The DNA of the CDR3 is TGTGCCAGCAGTCCGGGAGTGGGGGAGGGCCAGCCCCAGCATTTT. Translated: CASSPGVGEGQPQHF.

This chain joins TRBV6-6 and TRBJ2-2; TRBD1 matches at 9 bases. Germline CDR1 MNHNY, CDR2 SVGAGI (reference sequence). CDR3 size: 14 residues. With 2 bases clipped from V and 7 bases from J, the junction kept 2 bases outside the gene matches. CDR3 region: CASSYGTGIGELFF. The CDR3 DNA follows: TGTGCCAGCAGTTACGGGACAGGGATCGGGGAGCTGTTTTTT.

The chain links TRBV5-8 to TRBJ1-1, with D unclear. Trimming removed 5 bases from V and 4 bases from J, with 21 bases in between. The germline gives CDR1 SGHTS, CDR2 YDEGEE. This CDR3 has 16 residues. CDR3 nucleotide sequence: TGTGCCAGCAGTCTGGTACGGGTTGGAGGGATCACTGAAGCTTTCTTT. Protein sequence: CASSLVRVGGITEAFF. The whole variable domain, remainder taken from reference TRBV5-8 and TRBJ1-1, is EAGVTQSPTHLIKTRGQQATLRCSPISGHTSVYWYQQALGLGLQFLLWYDEGEERNRGNFPPRFSGRQFPNYSSELNVNALELEDSALYLCASSLVRVGGITEAFFGQGTRLTVV.

This CDR3 is CASSYVQGANYGYTF. CDR3 nucleotides: TGTGCCAGCAGTTACGTACAGGGGGCTAACTATGGCTACACCTTC. The gene calls are TRBV6-6 and TRBJ1-2; 8 bases align to TRBD1. The germline gives CDR1 MNHNY, CDR2 SVGAGI (reference sequence). The CDR3 consists of 15 residues. V gave up 2 bases and J gave up 0 bases; unmatched junction bases: 2.

This clone was picked up one time. The rearrangement joins TRBV7-8 to TRBJ2-7; D possibly uses TRBD1 or TRBD2 (7 bases each). Germline CDR1 is SGHVS and CDR2 is FQNEAQ. The CDR3 has 15 amino acids. Trimming removed 5 bases at V and 9 bases at J, with 23 bases between. As DNA, the CDR3 is TGTGCCAGCAGCACCCGGGGGGACAGAGTTAGTGGGCAGTACTTC. Protein sequence: CASSTRGDRVSGQYF.